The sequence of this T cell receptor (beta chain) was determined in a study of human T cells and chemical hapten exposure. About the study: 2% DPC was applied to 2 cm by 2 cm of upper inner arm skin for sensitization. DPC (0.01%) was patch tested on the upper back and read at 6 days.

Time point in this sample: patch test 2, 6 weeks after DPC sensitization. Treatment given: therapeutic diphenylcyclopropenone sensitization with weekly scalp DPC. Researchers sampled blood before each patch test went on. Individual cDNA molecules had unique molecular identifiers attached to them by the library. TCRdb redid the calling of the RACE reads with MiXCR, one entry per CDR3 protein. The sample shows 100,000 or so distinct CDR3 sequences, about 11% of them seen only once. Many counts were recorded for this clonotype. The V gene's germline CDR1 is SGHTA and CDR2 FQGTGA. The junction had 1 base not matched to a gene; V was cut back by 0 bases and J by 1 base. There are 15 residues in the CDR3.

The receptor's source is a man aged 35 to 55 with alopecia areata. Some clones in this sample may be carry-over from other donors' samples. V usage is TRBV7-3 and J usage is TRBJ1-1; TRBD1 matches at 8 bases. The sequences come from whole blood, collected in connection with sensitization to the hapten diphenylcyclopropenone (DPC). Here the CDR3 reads CASSLTGQENTEAFF. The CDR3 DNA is TGTGCCAGCAGCTTAACGGGACAGGAGAACACTGAAGCTTTCTTT.